Here is one TCR beta chain with its context. This record comes from a study of blood T cell repertoires in COVID-19. At the level of the study: Donors in the United States, Italy and Spain gave samples during acute or convalescent COVID-19. Sample material is recorded as cDNA or gDNA derived from T cells, B-cell-depleted T cells, or PBMCs.

Per the authors' pipeline: Reference gene primer amplification in the assay estimated nucleated cell counts. Using immunoSEQ multiplex PCR, the repertoire was profiled, and TCRdb retains in-frame clones only, with some absent. V and J calls and clone size are as listed in that table; D and trimming were resolved from the DNA. The data hold under 95,000 clones, with approximately 87% observed a single time. CDR1 and CDR2 from the germline V gene are LGHNA and YSLEER. The CDR3 consists of 14 residues. The germline V and J ends were trimmed by 7 bases and 1 base, with 12 bases remaining between them. Sequenced sample: peripheral blood. The origin of this receptor is a human donor in a cohort sampled during active COVID-19. This chain uses TRBV4-3 with TRBJ2-3, with D possibly matching TRBD2 (5 bases). The CDR3 coding sequence is TGCGCCAGCAAGCCGGGATATGGCACAGATACGCAGTATTTT. Amino acids: CASKPGYGTDTQYF.